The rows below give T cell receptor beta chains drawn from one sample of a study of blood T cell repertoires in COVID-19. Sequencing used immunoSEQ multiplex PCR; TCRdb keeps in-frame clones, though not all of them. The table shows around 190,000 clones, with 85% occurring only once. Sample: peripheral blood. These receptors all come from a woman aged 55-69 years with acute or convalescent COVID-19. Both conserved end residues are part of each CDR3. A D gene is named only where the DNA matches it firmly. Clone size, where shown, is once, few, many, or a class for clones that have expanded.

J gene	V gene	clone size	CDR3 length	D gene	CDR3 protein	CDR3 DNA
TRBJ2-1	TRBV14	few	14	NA	CASRVDSSYNEQFF	TGTGCCAGCAGGGTTGACAGCTCCTACAATGAGCAGTTCTTC
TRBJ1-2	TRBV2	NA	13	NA	CASSESEPDGYTF	TGTGCCAGCAGTGAGTCAGAACCCGATGGCTACACCTTC
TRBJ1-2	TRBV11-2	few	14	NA	CASSLSRTGYGYTF	TGTGCCAGCAGCTTATCGCGCACCGGGTATGGCTACACCTTC
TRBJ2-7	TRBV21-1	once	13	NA	CASSNDSVDEQYF	TGTGCCAGCAGCAATGACTCCGTGGACGAGCAGTACTTC
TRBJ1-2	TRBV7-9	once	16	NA	CASSLEVGGINYGYTF	TGTGCCAGCAGCTTAGAAGTTGGGGGGATAAACTATGGCTACACCTTC
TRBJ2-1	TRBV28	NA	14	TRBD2	CASSLQREGNEQFF	TGTGCCAGCAGTTTGCAGCGGGAAGGGAATGAGCAGTTCTTC
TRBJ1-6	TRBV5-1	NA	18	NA	CASKPGDGFGSYNSPLHF	TGCGCCAGCAAGCCGGGAGATGGATTCGGCTCCTATAATTCACCCCTCCACTTT
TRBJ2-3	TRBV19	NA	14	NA	CASSPQLLTDTQYF	TGTGCCAGTAGCCCACAGCTCCTCACAGATACGCAGTATTTT
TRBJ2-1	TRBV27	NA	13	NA	CASSAGSNNEQFF	TGTGCCAGCAGTGCCGGGTCTAACAATGAGCAGTTCTTC
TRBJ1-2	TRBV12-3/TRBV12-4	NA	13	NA	CASTVGGPYGYTF	TGTGCCAGCACCGTGGGGGGTCCCTATGGCTACACCTTC
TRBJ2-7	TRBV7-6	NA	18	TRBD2	CASSPEWSSGVVGYEQYF	TGTGCCAGCAGTCCTGAGTGGTCTAGCGGGGTGGTAGGTTACGAGCAGTACTTC
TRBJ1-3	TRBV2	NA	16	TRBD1	CASSQTGGFSGNTIYF	TGTGCCAGCAGTCAGACAGGGGGCTTCTCTGGAAACACCATATATTTT
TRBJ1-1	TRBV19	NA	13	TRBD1	CASRAAGGTEAFF	TGTGCCAGTAGGGCGGCAGGGGGAACTGAAGCTTTCTTT
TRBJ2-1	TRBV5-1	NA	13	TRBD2	CASSSGTYNEQFF	TGCGCCAGTTCGAGCGGGACCTACAATGAGCAGTTCTTC
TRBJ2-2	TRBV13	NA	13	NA	CASSSTATGELFF	TGTGCCAGCAGCTCGACAGCTACCGGGGAGCTGTTTTTT
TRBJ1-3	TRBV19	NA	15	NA	CASSNEAGNGNTIYF	TGTGCCAGTAGTAATGAAGCGGGTAATGGAAACACCATATATTTT
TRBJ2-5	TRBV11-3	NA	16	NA	CASSFGAGFFQETQYF	TGTGCCAGCAGCTTCGGAGCGGGTTTCTTCCAAGAGACCCAGTACTTC
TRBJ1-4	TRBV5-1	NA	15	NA	CASSFFGEANEKLFF	TGCGCCAGCAGCTTCTTTGGGGAGGCTAATGAAAAACTGTTTTTT
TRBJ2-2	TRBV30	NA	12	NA	CAWISGIGELFF	TGTGCCTGGATATCAGGGATCGGGGAGCTGTTTTTT
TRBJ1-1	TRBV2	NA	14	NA	CASSEGSGDTEAFF	TGTGCCAGCAGTGAAGGGTCTGGAGACACTGAAGCTTTCTTT
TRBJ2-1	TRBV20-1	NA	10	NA	CSATGNEQFF	TGCAGTGCTACAGGGAATGAGCAGTTCTTC
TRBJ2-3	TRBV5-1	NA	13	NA	CASSGLAADTQYF	TGCGCCAGCAGCGGTCTAGCCGCAGATACGCAGTATTTT
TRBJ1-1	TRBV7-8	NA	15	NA	CASSSYLAGETEAFF	TGTGCCAGCAGCTCCTACCTCGCCGGGGAGACTGAAGCTTTCTTT
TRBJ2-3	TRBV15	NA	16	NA	CATKDGALSFTDTQYF	TGTGCCACCAAGGATGGAGCCCTCTCTTTCACAGATACGCAGTATTTT
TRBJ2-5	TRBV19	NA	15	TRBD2	CASSHKIAGRETQYF	TGTGCCAGTAGCCACAAAATAGCGGGACGAGAGACCCAGTACTTC
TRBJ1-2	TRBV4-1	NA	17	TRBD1	CASSHYIDRGRSYGYTF	TGCGCCAGCAGCCATTATATCGACAGGGGTCGGTCCTATGGCTACACCTTC
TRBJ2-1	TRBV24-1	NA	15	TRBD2	CATSLTSGSNNEQFF	TGTGCCACCAGTCTGACTAGCGGGAGTAACAATGAGCAGTTCTTC
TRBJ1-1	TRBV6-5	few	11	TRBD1	CASRVTGEAFF	TGTGCCAGCAGGGTGACAGGGGAAGCTTTCTTT
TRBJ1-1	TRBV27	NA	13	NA	CASSSPIANEAFF	TGTGCCAGCAGTTCCCCTATTGCTAATGAAGCTTTCTTT
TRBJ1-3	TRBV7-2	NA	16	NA	CASSSPVGSGVNTIYF	TGTGCCAGCAGCTCCCCAGTCGGGTCAGGGGTAAACACCATATATTTT
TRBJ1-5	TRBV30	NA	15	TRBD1	CAWSDLGGGNQPQHF	TGTGCCTGGAGTGACCTAGGGGGCGGCAATCAGCCCCAGCATTTT
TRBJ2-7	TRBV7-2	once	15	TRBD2	CASSLGGLASYEQYF	TGTGCCAGCAGCTTAGGAGGACTAGCGAGCTACGAGCAGTACTTC
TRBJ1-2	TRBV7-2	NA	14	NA	CASSPLRRLDGYTF	TGTGCCAGCAGCCCCCTGAGGCGCTTGGATGGCTACACCTTC